This T cell receptor beta chain was recovered during a study of CXCR3-negative and CXCR3-positive naive CD8 T cells. General study results and limits: Naive cells that were CXCR3-positive had more hydrophobic TRB CDR3s (compared with CXCR3-negative naive cells). TRBV-TRBJ usage was alike in naive CXCR3-negative and CXCR3-positive cells but differed in memory cells. Upon cryopreservation, CXCR3 expression partially decreased, and most assays used fresh PBMCs.

Germline lookup yields CDR1 SGHRS and CDR2 YFSETQ. CDR3 size: 14 residues. Definition of naive CD8+ T cells rested on a CD45RO-CCR7+CD27+CD95- profile. About this clonotype itself: Its specificity is not known.

Preparation of TRB cDNA libraries relied on 5' RACE carrying UMI labels. After re-calling the 5' RACE reads, TCRdb lists one entry per CDR3 protein, DNA absent. The table lists some 66,000 distinct CDR3 sequences, with around 1.5% in the top ten. The chain carries TRBV5-1 and TRBJ1-3; as DNA is missing, the TRBD1 call by TCRdb cannot be tested. The sequence was obtained from a human donor in good health. Some clones in this sample may be carry-over from other donors' samples. Sequenced: naive CXCR3- CD8+ T cells from blood. As for subset: CD45RO-CCR7+CD27+CD95- naive CD8+ T cells lacking CXCR3 (TNR3-). CDR3 protein: CATRPGLTGNTIYF.